This TCR beta chain was found in a study of blood T cell repertoires in COVID-19. The CDR3 covers 12 residues. The protocol was immunoSEQ multiplex PCR, while the TCRdb copy is restricted to in-frame clones and leaves out a portion. The table shows about 500,000 clones, with 75% to 90% occurring only once. Sequencing was performed on PBMCs or T cells enriched from blood (not recorded which). The chain couples TRBV12-2 to TRBJ2-1; the D segment call TRBD2 is taken from the table without a DNA check. TRBV12-2 is a pseudogene locus. This clonotype was obtained from a woman aged 18-35 years who had recovered from COVID-19. CDR3 sequence (DNA): TGTGCAAGTCGCTGTAACTTCGATGAGCAGTTCTTC. Translation: CASRCNFDEQFF.